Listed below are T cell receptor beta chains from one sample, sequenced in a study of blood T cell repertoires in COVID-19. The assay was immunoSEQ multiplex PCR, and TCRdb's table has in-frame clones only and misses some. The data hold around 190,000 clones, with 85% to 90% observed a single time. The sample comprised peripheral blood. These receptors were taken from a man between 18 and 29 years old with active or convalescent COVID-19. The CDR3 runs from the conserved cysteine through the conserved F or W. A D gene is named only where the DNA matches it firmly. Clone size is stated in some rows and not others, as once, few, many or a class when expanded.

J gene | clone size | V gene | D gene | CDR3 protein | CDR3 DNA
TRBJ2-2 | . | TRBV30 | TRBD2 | CAWSKGLAPNTGELFF | TGTGCCTGGAGTAAAGGACTAGCGCCTAACACCGGGGAGCTGTTTTTT
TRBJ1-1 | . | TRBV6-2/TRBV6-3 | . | CASSYSGRGAEAFF | TGTGCCAGCAGTTACTCGGGGCGCGGGGCCGAAGCTTTCTTT
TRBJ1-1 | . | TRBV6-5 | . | CASSYSKGLTEAFF | TGTGCCAGCAGTTACTCGAAGGGGTTAACCGAAGCTTTCTTT
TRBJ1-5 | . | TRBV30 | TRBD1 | CAWSRDRGKVGGNQPQHF | TGTGCCTGGAGTCGGGACAGGGGAAAAGTGGGTGGCAATCAGCCCCAGCATTTT
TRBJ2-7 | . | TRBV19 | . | CASAGLLSYEQYF | TGTGCCAGTGCCGGACTCCTGTCCTACGAGCAGTACTTC
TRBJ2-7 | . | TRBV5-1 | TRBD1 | CASSTQTGPYEQYF | TGCGCCAGCAGCACCCAGACAGGGCCGTACGAGCAGTACTTC
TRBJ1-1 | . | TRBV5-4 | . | CASSPRGGNMNTEAFF | TGTGCCAGCAGCCCTAGGGGGGGGAACATGAACACTGAAGCTTTCTTT
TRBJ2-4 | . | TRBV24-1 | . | CATSDLLSGVGQYF | TGTGCCACCAGTGATTTGCTTTCGGGAGTGGGACAGTACTTC
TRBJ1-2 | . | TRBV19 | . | CASSMTFTSHGYTF | TGTGCCAGTAGTATGACATTCACTAGCCATGGCTACACCTTC
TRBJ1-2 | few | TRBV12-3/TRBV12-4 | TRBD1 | CASSTRTGFGYTF | TGTGCCAGCAGTACCCGGACAGGCTTTGGCTACACCTTC